This entry concerns a single T cell receptor (beta chain). The target antigen is unknown. Primed by a sample-barcoded 5' primer and a J-beta primer mix, a second PCR proceeded for roughly 7 to 11 cycles. TCRdb called the 5' RACE reads again in MiXCR, with one record for every CDR3 protein. The sample lists about 640,000 distinct CDR3 sequences, around 54% seen once, with 30% to 40% in the top ten. The entry originates in a study of blood T cells in healthy people across ages. The study's findings and limits: Whereas aged donors had fewer naive CD4+ cells, long-lived donors had more of them and higher diversity.

Caucasian, healthy and from Russia, the donors were aged between 6 and 90. Drawing of peripheral blood yielded 8.5 to 10 milliliters from each donor. Samples each had at least 6 micrograms of total RNA extracted. This CDR3 has 14 residues. Germline trimming cut 5 bases from V and 5 bases from J; bases unmatched to any gene: 4. The origin of this receptor is a man aged 60 to 69 in good health. The rearrangement links TRBV12-3 or TRBV12-4 to TRBJ2-2, with TRBD1 identical over 8 bases. The sequenced sample was blood. This chain's CDR3 is CASSRQGMTGELFF. In nucleotides, the CDR3 is TGTGCCAGCAGTCGACAGGGGATGACCGGGGAGCTGTTTTTT.